The 30 T cell receptor beta chains given below trace back to one sample, sequenced in a study of blood T cell repertoires in COVID-19. Assay used: immunoSEQ multiplex PCR; TCRdb lists only in-frame clones, some missing. Of about 26,000 clones in the sample, roughly 89% were seen once. Source material: peripheral blood. The origin of the receptors is a man aged 65 to 85 with acute or convalescent COVID-19.

The chain combines TRBV9 with TRBJ2-1, with D unresolved. The CDR3 sequence is 15 residues long. V was clipped by 4 bases and J by 6 bases, with 17 bases between them. Germline V gene data show CDR1 as SGDLS and CDR2 as YYNGEE. CDR3 DNA sequence: TGTGCCAGCAGCTACACGTCCGGAGCCGGCAATGAGCAGTTCTTC. Its translation is CASSYTSGAGNEQFF.

This chain uses TRBV7-9 with TRBJ2-3; D remains ambiguous. V was pared by 3 bases and J by 4 bases, with 8 bases between. The CDR3 runs to 13 residues. The germline V gene encodes CDR1 SEHNR and CDR2 FQNEAQ (reference sequence). The CDR3 bases are TGTGCCAGCAGCTTCACTACGGCAGATACGCAGTATTTT. Translated, it gives CASSFTTADTQYF.

The chain carries TRBV11-2 and TRBJ1-4, with 9 bases identical to TRBD1. The CDR3 runs to 15 residues. CDR1 is SGHAT and CDR2 is FQNNGV in the germline V gene. V gave up 5 bases and J gave up 7 bases; unmatched junction bases: 8. CDR3 in DNA: TGTGCCAGCAGCCCACAGGGGGCGCGCGGTGAAAAACTGTTTTTT. It translates to CASSPQGARGEKLFF.

J is TRBJ2-3 and V is TRBV2, with TRBD1 matching 8 bases. The V gene's germline CDR1 is SNHLY and CDR2 FYNNEI. The CDR3 extends over 14 amino acids. After removal of 3 bases from V and 4 bases from J, the junction contained 3 bases not matched to a gene. CDR3 bases: TGTGCCAGCAGTGAGCAGGGGGCCCCAGATACGCAGTATTTT. Translation gives CASSEQGAPDTQYF.

The chain has TRBV10-3 and TRBJ2-1; D is possibly TRBD1 (6 bases). V gave up 4 bases and J gave up 2 bases, with 9 bases separating them. The length of the CDR3 is 14 residues. Germline V gene lookup returns CDR1 ENHRY and CDR2 SYGVKD. CDR3 residues: CAISGPGAYNEQFF. In nucleotides, the CDR3 is TGTGCCATCAGTGGTCCAGGGGCCTACAATGAGCAGTTCTTC.

This chain uses TRBV9 with TRBJ1-2, with D possibly being TRBD1 (6 bases). Trimming took 4 bases from V and 4 from J, leaving 11 bases between them. CDR3 length equals 13 residues. Germline CDR1 is SGDLS and CDR2 is YYNGEE. The CDR3, as DNA: TGTGCCAGCAGCACTACAGGGACCTATGGCTACACCTTC. Its protein product is CASSTTGTYGYTF.

This chain joins TRBV7-2 and TRBJ2-3, with D perhaps TRBD2 (5 bases). The CDR3 is made up of 14 amino acids. CDR1 is SGHTA, CDR2 FQGNSA, per germline. Between the trimmed V and J ends, which lost 5 bases and 2 bases, there was a span of 11 bases. In DNA form, the CDR3 reads TGTGCCAGCAGCCTCGGAGCGGCCACAGATACGCAGTATTTT. Protein sequence: CASSLGAATDTQYF.

The chain combines TRBV2 with TRBJ1-3; D perhaps matches TRBD1 (5 bases). CDR1 is SNHLY and CDR2 is FYNNEI in the germline V gene. The ends were cut back, 6 bases at V and 8 bases at J, with 11 bases in the middle. This CDR3 is built from 12 residues. The CDR3 DNA reads as TGTGCCAGCAGCGAACAAGGGGACACCATATATTTT. Protein product: CASSEQGDTIYF.

The J gene is TRBJ2-5, the V gene TRBV5-1, with TRBD2 matching over 12 bases. V shed 3 bases, J shed 0 bases, and the junction held 6 bases outside the gene matches. From germline, CDR1 is SGHRS and CDR2 YFSETQ. This CDR3 has 17 residues. The CDR3: CASSWPSGRANQETQYF. In DNA form, the CDR3 reads TGCGCCAGCAGCTGGCCTAGCGGGAGGGCCAACCAAGAGACCCAGTACTTC.

J is TRBJ1-6 and V is TRBV7-2; D remains unclear. This CDR3 has 16 amino acids. V gave up 0 bases and J gave up 7 bases, with 13 bases separating them. CDR1 is SGHTA, CDR2 FQGNSA, per germline. The chain's CDR3 is CASSLAVAGINSPLHF. The CDR3 bases are TGTGCCAGCAGCTTAGCGGTTGCAGGAATAAATTCACCCCTCCACTTT. Supplemented by reference TRBV7-2 and TRBJ1-6, the full variable domain reads GAGVSQSPSNKVTEKGKDVELRCDPISGHTALYWYRQSLGQGLEFLIYFQGNSAPDKSGLPSDRFSAERTGGSVSTLTIQRTQQEDSAVYLCASSLAVAGINSPLHFGNGTRLTVT.

CDR3 bases: TGTGCCAGCTTTAGCGGGAGCGCGAACACCGGGGAGCTGTTTTTT. Translating it yields CASFSGSANTGELFF. This chain uses TRBV3-1 (or the pseudogene TRBV3-2) with TRBJ2-2; 9 bases fit TRBD2. Germline trimming cut 8 bases from V and 0 bases from J; bases unmatched to any gene: 4. The CDR3 runs 15 residues. Per germline, CDR1 LGHDT and CDR2 YNNKEL (reference sequence).

The rearrangement links TRBV20-1 to TRBJ1-1; 12 bases agree with TRBD1. Germline lookup yields CDR1 DFQATT and CDR2 SNEGSKA (reference sequence). Losses at the gene ends were 6 bases for V and 11 bases for J; bases not matched to a gene: 4. CDR3 length equals 11 residues. CDR3 DNA sequence: TGCAGTGCGTGGGACAGGGGGCTGGCTTTCTTT. Translating it yields CSAWDRGLAFF.

The V and J genes are TRBV5-4 and TRBJ2-3; 8 bases map to TRBD2. The V gene end was trimmed by 0 bases and the J gene end by 6 bases; junction bases not matched to a gene: 9. This CDR3 region has 16 residues. CDR1 is SGHNT, CDR2 YYREEE, per germline (reference sequence). The CDR3 reads CASSLDLLAEEDTQYF. In DNA, the CDR3 is TGTGCCAGCAGCTTGGACTTACTAGCGGAAGAGGATACGCAGTATTTT.

The rearrangement joins TRBV29-1 to TRBJ2-3, with a weak D call TRBD1 (5 bases). In germline, CDR1 is SQVTM, CDR2 ANQGSEA. V was pared by 8 bases and J by 6 bases, with 24 bases between. There are 15 residues in the CDR3. The CDR3 DNA sequence: TGCAGCTCCGTCAGGGCCCGTCAGACGGATGATACGCAGTATTTT. Encoded protein: CSSVRARQTDDTQYF.

The chain is built from TRBV7-2 and TRBJ1-3; D is ambiguous. Trimming pared 2 bases from V and 2 bases from J, leaving 4 bases between. The CDR3 covers 13 residues. CDR1 and CDR2 (germline): SGHTA, FQGNSA. For the CDR3, the DNA is TGTGCCAGCAGCTTAAATACTGGAAACACCATATATTTT. It translates to CASSLNTGNTIYF. The whole variable domain, remainder taken from reference TRBV7-2 and TRBJ1-3, is GAGVSQSPSNKVTEKGKDVELRCDPISGHTALYWYRQSLGQGLEFLIYFQGNSAPDKSGLPSDRFSAERTGGSVSTLTIQRTQQEDSAVYLCASSLNTGNTIYFGEGSWLTVV.

A few counts support this clone. This chain uses TRBV4-1 with TRBJ2-3; 8 nucleotides line up with TRBD1. The CDR3 length is 14 residues. V lost 6 bases to trimming and J lost 4 bases; unmatched junction nucleotides: 6. Germline V gene lookup returns CDR1 MGHRA and CDR2 YSYEKL. The CDR3 spells CASRARTGSDTQYF. The CDR3 DNA is TGCGCCAGCAGGGCTCGGACAGGGTCAGATACGCAGTATTTT.

This clone appeared a single time. The genes are TRBV28 and TRBJ2-7, with 10 bases identical to TRBD1. The CDR3 runs to 14 residues. Germline V gene lookup returns CDR1 MDHEN and CDR2 SYDVKM. With 3 bases clipped from V and 3 bases from J, the junction kept 2 bases outside the gene matches. The CDR3 DNA follows: TGTGCCAGCAGTTTGACAGGGGGCAACTACGAGCAGTACTTC. Translated, it gives CASSLTGGNYEQYF.

V gene TRBV24-1 combines with J gene TRBJ2-5; TRBD1 agrees at 12 bases. The CDR3 has 17 amino acids. The ends lost 0 bases at V and 1 base at J; junction bases unmatched: 2. The germline gives CDR1 KGHDR, CDR2 SFDVKD. The CDR3 here is CATSDLAGQGAQETQYF. CDR3 bases: TGTGCCACCAGTGATTTGGCGGGACAGGGGGCCCAAGAGACCCAGTACTTC.

The chain is built from TRBV19 and TRBJ2-5; TRBD1 aligns across 8 bases. The CDR3 sequence is 15 residues long. Germline values: CDR1 LNHDA, CDR2 SQIVND (reference sequence). The ends lost 5 bases at V and 3 bases at J; junction bases unmatched: 8. The CDR3 is CASSEGDRWKETQYF. The CDR3 nucleotides read TGTGCCAGTAGTGAGGGGGACAGGTGGAAAGAGACCCAGTACTTC. Full variable domain (remainder filled in from reference TRBV19 and TRBJ2-5): DGGITQSPKYLFRKEGQNVTLSCEQNLNHDAMYWYRQDPGQGLRLIYYSQIVNDFQKGDIAEGYSVSREKKESFPLTVTSAQKNPTAFYLCASSEGDRWKETQYFGPGTRLLVL.

CDR3 amino acids: CASSPGPGSHEQYF. The CDR3 region has the DNA TGTGCCAGCAGCCCAGGGCCAGGGTCCCACGAGCAGTACTTC. The V and J genes are TRBV11-2 and TRBJ2-7; D possibly corresponds to TRBD1 (5 bases). The V end lost 5 bases, the J end lost 5 bases, and 16 bases lay between the germline ends. Germline V gives CDR1 SGHAT, CDR2 FQNNGV. The CDR3 runs 14 residues. The full variable domain, in which reference TRBV11-2 and TRBJ2-7 provide the parts outside the CDR3, is EAGVAQSPRYKIIEKRQSVAFWCNPISGHATLYWYQQILGQGPKLLIQFQNNGVVDDSQLPKDRFSAERLKGVDSTLKIQPAKLEDSAVYLCASSPGPGSHEQYFGPGTRLTVT.

This chain uses TRBV19 with TRBJ2-3; D is undetermined. The germline V gene encodes CDR1 LNHDA and CDR2 SQIVND (reference sequence). Trimming took 7 bases from V and 5 from J, leaving 7 bases between them. The CDR3 covers 11 residues. CDR3 sequence reads: CASTSRDTQYF. The DNA of the CDR3 is TGTGCCAGTACTTCCCGAGATACGCAGTATTTT.

The chain combines TRBV19 with TRBJ1-5; D not resolved. The ends were cut back, 3 bases at V and 0 bases at J, with 9 bases in the middle. The CDR3 is made up of 15 amino acids. Germline values: CDR1 LNHDA, CDR2 SQIVND (reference sequence). This chain's CDR3 is CASSIQAGSNQPQHF. The CDR3 nucleotides are TGTGCCAGTAGTATCCAGGCAGGTAGCAATCAGCCCCAGCATTTT. Full variable domain (missing parts from reference TRBV19 and TRBJ1-5): DGGITQSPKYLFRKEGQNVTLSCEQNLNHDAMYWYRQDPGQGLRLIYYSQIVNDFQKGDIAEGYSVSREKKESFPLTVTSAQKNPTAFYLCASSIQAGSNQPQHFGDGTRLSIL.

CDR3 sequence reads: CASSQGSGELFF. Here the CDR3 DNA reads TGTGCCAGCAGCCAGGGGTCCGGGGAGCTGTTTTTT. The chain couples TRBV7-9 to TRBJ2-2; weak D call: TRBD1 (6 bases). The CDR3 is made up of 12 amino acids. Germline CDR1 is SEHNR and CDR2 is FQNEAQ (reference sequence). Trimming removed 5 bases at V and 6 bases at J, with 7 bases between.

As for this clone: Other DNA sequences from this sample encode an identical CDR3 as well. The V and J genes are TRBV7-3 and TRBJ1-1; D remains unclear. Germline assignment: CDR1 SGHTA and CDR2 FQGTGA. This CDR3 is 13 amino acids long. V was cut by 2 bases and J by 2 bases, with 6 bases left in between. The CDR3 region has the DNA TGTGCCAGCAGCTTACGAGGTAACACTGAAGCTTTCTTT. Its protein is CASSLRGNTEAFF.

The chain joins TRBV25-1 to TRBJ1-2; no clear D gene. CDR1 MGHDK and CDR2 SYGVNS come from the germline V gene. The CDR3 totals 12 residues. V gave up 5 bases and J gave up 8 bases, with 12 bases separating them. CDR3 coding DNA: TGTGCCAGCAGTCTAAGCGGTGGGGGCTACACCTTC. Translation gives CASSLSGGGYTF.

The chain has TRBV6-5 and TRBJ2-2, with TRBD2 matching 9 bases. From germline, CDR1 is MNHEY and CDR2 SVGAGI. The CDR3 runs to 14 residues. Germline trimming cut 6 bases from V and 6 bases from J; bases unmatched to any gene: 5. The CDR3 nucleotides are TGTGCCAGCAGACAGGGACTAGCTTCCGGGGAGCTGTTTTTT. It is translated as CASRQGLASGELFF.

The J gene is TRBJ2-5, the V gene TRBV9; 11 bases match TRBD2. The ends lost 4 bases at V and 0 bases at J; junction bases unmatched: 14. This CDR3 comprises 19 residues. Germline CDR1 SGDLS, CDR2 YYNGEE. CDR3: CASSPQPPGTSGYQETQYF. The CDR3 bases are TGTGCCAGCAGCCCCCAACCTCCCGGGACTAGCGGATACCAAGAGACCCAGTACTTC. The full variable domain, with the rest looked up from reference TRBV9 and TRBJ2-5, is DSGVTQTPKHLITATGQRVTLRCSPRSGDLSVYWYQQSLDQGLQFLIQYYNGEERAKGNILERFSAQQFPDLHSELNLSSLELGDSALYFCASSPQPPGTSGYQETQYFGPGTRLLVL.

This chain connects TRBV7-9 to TRBJ1-4; perhaps TRBD1 as D (6 bases). The CDR3 contains 14 residues. Germline CDR1 is SEHNR and CDR2 is FQNEAQ (reference sequence). V lost 3 bases and J 8 bases, leaving 13 bases between the germline ends. The CDR3 coding sequence is TGTGCCAGCAGCTTTCACAGCGACAGGGAAAAACTGTTTTTT. As protein: CASSFHSDREKLFF. Supplemented by reference TRBV7-9 and TRBJ1-4, the full variable domain reads DTGVSQNPRHKITKRGQNVTFRCDPISEHNRLYWYRQTLGQGPEFLTYFQNEAQLEKSRLLSDRFSAERPKGSFSTLEIQRTEQGDSAMYLCASSFHSDREKLFFGSGTQLSVL.

The CDR3 loop reads CASSASGTGANYGYTF. DNA for the CDR3: TGTGCCAGCAGCGCTTCCGGGACAGGGGCCAACTATGGCTACACCTTC. The V call is TRBV7-2, the J call TRBJ1-2; the match to TRBD1 covers 10 bases. V was clipped by 5 bases and J by 2 bases; unmatched bases: 8. The CDR3 contains 16 residues. Germline CDR1 reads SGHTA; CDR2 reads FQGNSA. Based on the CDR3 plus reference TRBV7-2 and TRBJ1-2, the full variable domain is GAGVSQSPSNKVTEKGKDVELRCDPISGHTALYWYRQSLGQGLEFLIYFQGNSAPDKSGLPSDRFSAERTGGSVSTLTIQRTQQEDSAVYLCASSASGTGANYGYTFGSGTRLTVV.

J is TRBJ1-1 and V is TRBV6-2 or TRBV6-3; 7 bases are a match to TRBD1. Germline CDR1 is MNHEY and CDR2 is SVGEGT. V lost 5 bases, J lost 5 bases, and 5 bases stayed unmatched. CDR3 length equals 13 residues. CDR3 sequence (DNA): TGTGCCAGCAGTCTCCTACAGGGGACTGAAGCTTTCTTT. It translates to CASSLLQGTEAFF.